The clone carrying this TCR beta chain came up a few times. TCRdb reprocessed the 5' RACE reads with MiXCR, giving one entry per CDR3 protein. Counted here are 50,000 to 70,000 distinct CDR3 sequences, 12% occurring once; the ten biggest clones make up 1.1% to 1.5%. This entry belongs to a study of early T cells in non-severe SARS-CoV-2 infection. Study-wide background: Alpha and beta chains were unpaired, from unsorted whole-blood bulk RNA.

The CDR3 spans 14 residues. Trimming pared 3 bases from V and 2 bases from J, leaving 11 bases between. The V gene's germline CDR1 is ENHRY and CDR2 SYGVKD. This clonotype was sampled from an adult who was a healthcare worker with PCR-confirmed SARS-CoV-2 infection or an uninfected control (not recorded which). The sequencing input was whole blood. The chain combines TRBV10-3 with TRBJ2-7; no definite D call. CDR3 residues: CAISDLVSAYEQYF. CDR3 nucleotides: TGTGCCATCAGTGACCTGGTGTCCGCCTACGAGCAGTACTTC.